This TCR beta chain was sequenced for a study of regulatory T cells in long-lasting Graves disease. Notes on the study in general: Gene preferences differed: TRBV28, TRBJ1-2, TRBJ2-5 in persistent cases.

Comments on this clonotype: Its antigen is still unknown. A far larger clone is one base from this, pointing to a likely read error.

Per the germline V gene, CDR1 is SGHNT and CDR2 is YYREEE (reference sequence). This CDR3 comprises 15 residues. Indicated time point: newly diagnosed GD, antithyroid drugs for less than 3 months. After RNA was extracted from PBMCs, the TCR library was made from it. Arm-PCR of CDR3 regions with iRepertoire HTBI primers generated TCR beta libraries. TCRdb fed the multiplex PCR reads into MiXCR, producing one record per CDR3 protein. The top ten hold 8.9% of the sample, which has more than 450,000 distinct CDR3 sequences, around 11% seen once. This same sample was also part of a study on T cells in Graves' hyperthyroidism and ophthalmopathy. From that second work: First-round RT-PCR of the TCR CDR3 relied on the HTBI primer set. Ophthalmopathy was separated from stable hyperthyroidism by a 13 V-J model. The model predicted ophthalmopathy a median about 6.6 months before onset.

This rearrangement joins TRBV5-4 to TRBJ1-2; TRBD1 might be the D (5 bases). Here the sequenced sample was peripheral blood mononuclear cells (PBMCs), taken at new diagnosis, from a patient treated with antithyroid drugs. The clonotype was recovered from a woman aged 30 to 39 with Graves disease. The CDR3 reads CASSLVGDRLYSYTF. CDR3 nucleotide sequence: TGTGCCAGCAGCTTAGTAGGGGACCGGCTCTATAGCTACACCTTC.